The clone carrying this T cell receptor (beta chain) was counted only a few times. Its specificity is unknown. As TCR cDNA was made by 5'RACE template switching, a universal primer site and UMIs were added. Each CDR3 protein is one row after TCRdb ran MiXCR on the 5' RACE reads. Among nearly 350,000 distinct CDR3 sequences listed, approximately 8% were seen once. This specimen comes from a study of T cells after yellow fever vaccination. Study context: Where fractions had low cell numbers, libraries were prepared from them with the SMART-Seq v4 Ultra Low Input RNA kit. General study results and limits: A faster peak, day 5 versus 15, was reached by the weaker secondary response. There was a possibility that FACS-sorted repertoires contained abundant clonotypes contaminating from the bulk population.

This CDR3 has 15 amino acids. The trim removed 2 bases at V and 6 bases at J, leaving 7 bases unmatched. The germline CDR1 and CDR2 sequences are GTSNPN and SVGIG (reference sequence). The input for sequencing was PBMCs, taken around 45 days after the first yellow fever vaccination. This chain connects TRBV30 to TRBJ2-1; 10 bases match TRBD1. The TCR comes from a man aged 18 to 35 who received the YFV17D yellow fever vaccine. The CDR3 reads CAWSTGQGPLNEQFF. CDR3 sequence (DNA): TGTGCCTGGAGTACGGGACAGGGGCCCCTCAATGAGCAGTTCTTC.